These T cell receptor beta chains were read from a single sample in a study of shared clonotypes between healthy human individuals. Generated by immunoSEQ multiplex PCR, the TCRdb table keeps only in-frame clones and is missing some. Of some 1.1 million clones listed, 60% to 85% are singletons. Sequenced material: memory CD4+ T cells from PBMCs. These receptors all come from a man between 18 and 29 years old in good health. Some clones in this sample may be carry-over from other donors' samples. Each CDR3 is given with its conserved first and last residue. Fields, in order: clone size, J gene, V gene, D gene, CDR3 DNA, CDR3 protein. A D gene is named only where the DNA matches it firmly. The listing skips clone size in some rows; elsewhere it reads once, few, many or a size class.

few	TRBJ1-2	TRBV14	-	TGTGCCAGCAGCCAAGATACTGGCTATGGCTACACCTTC	CASSQDTGYGYTF
few	TRBJ1-5	TRBV5-1	-	TGCGCCAGCAGCTTGGATGGGGGCCAGCCCCAGCATTTT	CASSLDGGQPQHF
-	TRBJ2-2	TRBV15	-	TGTGCCACCAGCAGAGTAGCGCGAGGGGAGCTGTTTTTT	CATSRVARGELFF
-	TRBJ2-2	TRBV5-1	-	TGCGCCAGCAGCATACGACCAGGGGACACCGGGGAGCTGTTTTTT	CASSIRPGDTGELFF
few	TRBJ2-7	TRBV6-5	-	TGTGCCAGCAGTTATTCTCGGGGAGCCTACGAGCAGTACTTC	CASSYSRGAYEQYF
-	TRBJ2-2	TRBV6-4	TRBD1	TGTGCCAGCAGGAACAGGGGGACCGGGGAGCTGTTTTTT	CASRNRGTGELFF
-	TRBJ2-1	TRBV27	TRBD2	TGTGCCAGCAGTAATAGCGGGAGGGCCTACAATGAGCAGTTCTTC	CASSNSGRAYNEQFF
-	TRBJ2-7	TRBV25-1	TRBD2	TGTGCCAGCGGGACTAGCTCCTACGAGCAGTACTTC	CASGTSSYEQYF
-	TRBJ1-2	TRBV28	-	TGTGCAGAGGGAGTCTCTAACTATGGCTACACCTTC	CAEGVSNYGYTF
-	TRBJ2-1	TRBV5-1	TRBD1	TGCGCCAGCAGCTTGGCGGACAGGAGGTACAATGAGCAGTTCTTC	CASSLADRRYNEQFF
-	TRBJ2-2	TRBV7-3	-	TGTGCCAGCAGCTTAGACCGGGCCGGGGAGCTGTTTTTT	CASSLDRAGELFF
-	TRBJ2-1	TRBV6-6	-	TGTGCCAGTTCAGGAGCGGGACAGTACAGTGAGCAGTTCTTC	CASSGAGQYSEQFF
-	TRBJ2-3	TRBV2	-	TGTGCCAGCAGTGCTTCCGGCTCGCCGGTAGATACGCAGTATTTT	CASSASGSPVDTQYF
-	TRBJ2-2	TRBV5-1	-	TGCGCCAGCAGCTTGGCCGGACGGAGTAACACCGGGGAGCTGTTTTTT	CASSLAGRSNTGELFF
-	TRBJ2-2	TRBV25-1	TRBD1	TGTGCCAGCGCATCGGGACAGGGTATTATCGGGGAGCTGTTTTTT	CASASGQGIIGELFF
-	TRBJ1-2	TRBV2	-	TGTGCCAGCACCCAGATTAGTAGCGGCTACACCTTC	CASTQISSGYTF
-	TRBJ1-2	TRBV6-4	-	TGTGCCAGCAGTGACAGGTCGCAACCGGGGGACTATGGCTACACCTTC	CASSDRSQPGDYGYTF
-	TRBJ1-5	TRBV28	TRBD1	TGTGCCAGCAGCCCCGGCTTCGGGACAGGGGGCGAAGGGGGTCAGCCCCAGCATTTT	CASSPGFGTGGEGGQPQHF
few	TRBJ2-7	TRBV5-8	-	TGTGCCAGCAGCTTAAGAGGGGGGGCCTCCTACGAGCAGTACTTC	CASSLRGGASYEQYF
-	TRBJ1-2	TRBV5-4	-	TGTGCCAGCAGCCATGAAGCTAACTATGGCTACACCTTC	CASSHEANYGYTF
few	TRBJ1-1	TRBV10-3	-	TGTGCCATCAAGAGTGGAGGCAGAGAGAAAGCTTTCTTT	CAIKSGGREKAFF
-	TRBJ2-7	TRBV2	-	TGTGCCAGCACCCTAGGGGGGGTCTCCTACGAGCAGTACTTC	CASTLGGVSYEQYF
few	TRBJ1-2	TRBV7-3	-	TGTGCCAGTTCACCGGGACATGACTATGGCTACACCTTC	CASSPGHDYGYTF
-	TRBJ1-4	TRBV5-1	TRBD1	TGCGCCAGCAGAGGGACAGGGGTTGCAACTAATGAAAAACTGTTTTTT	CASRGTGVATNEKLFF
-	TRBJ1-1	TRBV7-3	-	TGTGCCAGCAGCCAGGTTAAGAACACTGAAGCTTTCTTT	CASSQVKNTEAFF
-	TRBJ1-3	TRBV28	TRBD1	TGTGCCAGCAATTCAGGGGGCGCGGGAAACACCATATATTTT	CASNSGGAGNTIYF
-	TRBJ2-2	TRBV16	-	TGTGCCAGCAGCCAACTCCAAACGAACACCGGGGAGCTGTTTTTT	CASSQLQTNTGELFF
-	TRBJ1-1	TRBV4-3	TRBD1	TGCGCCAGCAGCCATGGCAGGGGGGGCACTGAAGCTTTCTTT	CASSHGRGGTEAFF
-	TRBJ1-5	TRBV28	-	TGTGCCAGCGCAGGTGGAAGTCAGCCCCAGCATTTT	CASAGGSQPQHF
-	TRBJ1-4	TRBV30	-	TGTGCCTGGAGCGCTTATCGGCAGGGTGGTAATGAAAAACTGTTTTTT	CAWSAYRQGGNEKLFF
once	TRBJ2-5	TRBV7-2	-	TGTGCCAGCAGCGAACAGGGCTTACAAGAGACCCAGTACTTC	CASSEQGLQETQYF
-	TRBJ2-3	TRBV15	-	TGTGCCACCAGCAGAGATATAGCAAGCACAGATACGCAGTATTTT	CATSRDIASTDTQYF
once	TRBJ2-7	TRBV10-2	TRBD2	TGCGCCAGCAGTGAGTTGGGGGGAAGCGGGCTAGCGGGACCCTACGAGCAGTACTTC	CASSELGGSGLAGPYEQYF
-	TRBJ2-3	TRBV6-1	TRBD1	TGTGCCAGCAGTGAAGGGGCAGGGGGCGCAGATACGCAGTATTTT	CASSEGAGGADTQYF
few	TRBJ2-3	TRBV10-3	-	TGTGCCATCAGTGAAGCCGGACCGACAGATACGCAGTATTTT	CAISEAGPTDTQYF
-	TRBJ1-2	TRBV18	-	TGTGCCAGCTCACCACAGAAGGCAGCCCTAAACTATGGCTACACCTTC	CASSPQKAALNYGYTF
-	TRBJ2-4	TRBV6-6	-	TGTGCCAGCAGTGACTGGGCGGCTGGGGCCAAAAACATTCAGTACTTC	CASSDWAAGAKNIQYF
-	TRBJ2-2	TRBV5-1	-	TGCGCCAGCAGCTCGGACACCGGGGAGCTGTTTTTT	CASSSDTGELFF
once	TRBJ2-7	TRBV7-9	TRBD1	TGTGCCAGCAGCCTCGGGACAGAATCGTACGAGCAGTACTTC	CASSLGTESYEQYF
few	TRBJ2-7	TRBV29-1	-	TGCAGCGTTAGTAACAAGCCCTACGAGCAGTACTTC	CSVSNKPYEQYF
once	TRBJ2-3	TRBV28	-	TGTGCCAGCAGTCCCTCAATCTCCATCACAGATACGCAGTATTTT	CASSPSISITDTQYF
-	TRBJ2-6	TRBV6-6	-	TGTGCCAGCAGACGCGGGACAAGCTCTGGGGCCAACGTCCTGACTTTC	CASRRGTSSGANVLTF
-	TRBJ2-1	TRBV11-1	-	TGTGCCAGCAGCTCAAGACTACACAATGAGCAGTTCTTC	CASSSRLHNEQFF
-	TRBJ2-2	TRBV27	-	TGTGCCAGCAGTTTTAGGTGGAGAGACACCGGGGAGCTGTTTTTT	CASSFRWRDTGELFF
few	TRBJ1-4	TRBV2	-	TGTGCCAGCAGTGAAACCCGCAGCCATAATGAAAAACTGTTTTTT	CASSETRSHNEKLFF
-	TRBJ1-1	TRBV6-5	-	TGTGCCAGCAGTACAACACAGGGAATGAACACTGAAGCTTTCTTT	CASSTTQGMNTEAFF
-	TRBJ2-7	TRBV5-4	-	TGTGCCAGCAGCTTGGGAGTGCCGGGAGTGGCCTACGAGCAGTACTTC	CASSLGVPGVAYEQYF
-	TRBJ2-7	TRBV14	-	TGTGCCAGCAGCCAAGTTTACGAGCAGTACTTC	CASSQVYEQYF
-	TRBJ1-2	TRBV28	-	TGTGCCAGCAGACTGTCAGGAGTTTTTAACTATGGCTACACCTTC	CASRLSGVFNYGYTF
-	TRBJ2-5	TRBV5-4	-	TGTGCCAGCAGCTTTTGGGGGCGGGCGTACCAAGAGACCCAGTACTTC	CASSFWGRAYQETQYF
-	TRBJ2-3	TRBV27	-	TGTGCCAGCAGTTACCGGAGGGTCACAGATACGCAGTATTTT	CASSYRRVTDTQYF
-	TRBJ1-4	TRBV28	-	TGTGCCAGCAGTTTAATAAGGGGGGAACCCGAAAAACTGTTTTTT	CASSLIRGEPEKLFF
-	TRBJ1-2	TRBV28	-	TGTGCCAGCGCCTATGGGGACTATGGCTACACCTTC	CASAYGDYGYTF
-	TRBJ2-7	TRBV6-5	-	TGTGCCAGCAGTTACAACGTTTACTTACGCTCCTACGAGCAGTACTTC	CASSYNVYLRSYEQYF
-	TRBJ1-2	TRBV28	-	TGTGCCAGCAGCCAGGGTGGGGGCAGGGCTGGTGGCTACACCTTC	CASSQGGGRAGGYTF